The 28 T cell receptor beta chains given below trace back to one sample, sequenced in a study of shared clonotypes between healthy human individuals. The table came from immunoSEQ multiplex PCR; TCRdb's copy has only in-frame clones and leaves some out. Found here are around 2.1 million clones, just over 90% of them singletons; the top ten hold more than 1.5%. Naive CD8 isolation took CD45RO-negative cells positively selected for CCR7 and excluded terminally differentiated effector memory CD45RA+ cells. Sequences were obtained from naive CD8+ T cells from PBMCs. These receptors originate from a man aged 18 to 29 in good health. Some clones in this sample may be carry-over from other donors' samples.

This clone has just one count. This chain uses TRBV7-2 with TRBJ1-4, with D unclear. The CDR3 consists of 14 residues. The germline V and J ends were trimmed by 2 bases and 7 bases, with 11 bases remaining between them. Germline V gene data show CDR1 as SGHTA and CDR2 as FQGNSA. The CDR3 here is CASSLLGNGEKLFF. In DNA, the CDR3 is TGTGCCAGCAGCTTATTGGGGAACGGTGAAAAACTGTTTTTT.

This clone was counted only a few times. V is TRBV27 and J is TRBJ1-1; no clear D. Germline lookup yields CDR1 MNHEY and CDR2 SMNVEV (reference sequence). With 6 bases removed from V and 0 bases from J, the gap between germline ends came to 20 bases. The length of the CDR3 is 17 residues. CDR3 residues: CASRTEGVYGLNTEAFF. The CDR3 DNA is TGTGCCAGCAGAACAGAGGGTGTGTATGGGTTGAACACTGAAGCTTTCTTT.

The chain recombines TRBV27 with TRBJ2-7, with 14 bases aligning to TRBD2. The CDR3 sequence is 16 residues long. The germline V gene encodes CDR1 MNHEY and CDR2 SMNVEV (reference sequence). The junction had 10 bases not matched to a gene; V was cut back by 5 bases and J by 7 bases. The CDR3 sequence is CASSNIGTSGSEEQYF. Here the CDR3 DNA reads TGTGCCAGCAGTAATATCGGGACTAGCGGGAGTGAAGAGCAGTACTTC.

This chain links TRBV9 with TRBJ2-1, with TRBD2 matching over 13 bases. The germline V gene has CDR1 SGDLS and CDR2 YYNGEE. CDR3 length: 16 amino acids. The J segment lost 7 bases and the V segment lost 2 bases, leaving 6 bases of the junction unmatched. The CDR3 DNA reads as TGTGCCAGCAGCGTTCGGACTAGCGGGAGTAGTAATGAGCAGTTCTTC. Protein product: CASSVRTSGSSNEQFF.

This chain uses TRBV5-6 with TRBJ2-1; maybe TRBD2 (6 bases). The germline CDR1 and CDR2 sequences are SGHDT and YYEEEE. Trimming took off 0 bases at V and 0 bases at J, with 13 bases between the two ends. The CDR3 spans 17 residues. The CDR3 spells CASSLESAGPSYNEQFF. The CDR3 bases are TGTGCCAGCAGCTTGGAATCAGCGGGCCCCTCCTACAATGAGCAGTTCTTC. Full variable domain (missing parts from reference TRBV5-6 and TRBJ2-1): DAGVTQSPTHLIKTRGQQVTLRCSPKSGHDTVSWYQQALGQGPQFIFQYYEEEERQRGNFPDRFSGHQFPNYSSELNVNALLLGDSALYLCASSLESAGPSYNEQFFGPGTRLTVL.

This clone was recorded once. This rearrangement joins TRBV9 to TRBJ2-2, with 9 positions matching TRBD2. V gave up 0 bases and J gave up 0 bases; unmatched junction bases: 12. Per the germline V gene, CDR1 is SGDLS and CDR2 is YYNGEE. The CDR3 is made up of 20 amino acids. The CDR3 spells CASSVELAGPSDSNTGELFF. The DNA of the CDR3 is TGTGCCAGCAGCGTAGAACTAGCGGGTCCTAGCGATTCGAACACCGGGGAGCTGTTTTTT.

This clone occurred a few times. CDR3 amino acids: CASSQFGGTEAFF. The CDR3 coding sequence is TGTGCCAGCAGTCAGTTTGGAGGCACTGAAGCTTTCTTT. The chain couples TRBV6-5 to TRBJ1-1; D is unclear. V gave up 5 bases and J gave up 4 bases, with 11 bases separating them. Germline CDR1 is MNHEY and CDR2 is SVGAGI. The length of the CDR3 is 13 residues.

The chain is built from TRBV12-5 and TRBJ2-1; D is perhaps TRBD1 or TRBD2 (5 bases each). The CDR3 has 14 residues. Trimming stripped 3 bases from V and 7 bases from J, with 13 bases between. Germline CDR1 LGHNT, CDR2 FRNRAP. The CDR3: CASGFGALKNEQFF. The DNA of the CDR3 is TGTGCTAGTGGTTTCGGGGCGTTGAAGAATGAGCAGTTCTTC. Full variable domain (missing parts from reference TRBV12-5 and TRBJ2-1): DARVTQTPRHKVTEMGQEVTMRCQPILGHNTVFWYRQTMMQGLELLAYFRNRAPLDDSGMPKDRFSAEMPDATLATLKIQPSEPRDSAVYFCASGFGALKNEQFFGPGTRLTVL.

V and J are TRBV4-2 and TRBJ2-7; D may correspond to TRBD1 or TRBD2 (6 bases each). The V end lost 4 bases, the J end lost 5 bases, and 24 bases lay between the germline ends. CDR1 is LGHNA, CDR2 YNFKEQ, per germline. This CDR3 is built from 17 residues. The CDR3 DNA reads TGTGCCAGCAGCCGGGTAGTGACCGGGGGCGAGGTAGACGAGCAGTACTTC. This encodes CASSRVVTGGEVDEQYF.

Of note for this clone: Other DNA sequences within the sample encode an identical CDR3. The CDR3 nucleotides are TGTGCCAGCAGCTTAGTTGTATCCTCCTACAATGAGCAGTTCTTC. Protein sequence: CASSLVVSSYNEQFF. V is TRBV7-8 and J is TRBJ2-1; D call uncertain. The CDR3 contains 15 residues. Germline values: CDR1 SGHVS, CDR2 FQNEAQ. Trimming removed 1 base at V and 0 bases at J, with 7 bases between.

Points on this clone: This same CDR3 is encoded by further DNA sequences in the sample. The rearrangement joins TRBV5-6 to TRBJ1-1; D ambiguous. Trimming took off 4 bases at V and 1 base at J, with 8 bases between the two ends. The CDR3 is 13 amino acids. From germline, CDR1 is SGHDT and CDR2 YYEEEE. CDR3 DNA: TGTGCCAGCAGCCTAGGCAGGAACACTGAAGCTTTCTTT. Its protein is CASSLGRNTEAFF.

DNA of the CDR3: TGTGCCAGCAGCCAAGGACTCGGACGGGGGGAGCTGTTTTTT. This translates into CASSQGLGRGELFF. J is TRBJ2-2 and V is TRBV7-9; perhaps TRBD2 as D (5 bases). CDR3 length: 14 amino acids. Germline CDR1 is SEHNR and CDR2 is FQNEAQ (reference sequence). V lost 5 bases and J lost 8, with 15 bases in between.

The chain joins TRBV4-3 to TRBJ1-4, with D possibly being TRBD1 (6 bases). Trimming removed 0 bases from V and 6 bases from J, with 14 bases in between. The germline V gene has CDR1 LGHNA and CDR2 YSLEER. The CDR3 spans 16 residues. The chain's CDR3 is CASSQDGRQEYEKLFF. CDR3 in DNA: TGCGCCAGCAGCCAAGATGGAAGACAGGAGTATGAAAAACTGTTTTTT.

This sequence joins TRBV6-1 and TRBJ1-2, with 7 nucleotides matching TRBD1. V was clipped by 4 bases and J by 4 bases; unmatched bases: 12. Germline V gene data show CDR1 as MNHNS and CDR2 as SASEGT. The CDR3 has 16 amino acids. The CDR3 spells CASSVPGTEAFYGYTF. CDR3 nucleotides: TGTGCCAGCAGTGTTCCCGGGACAGAGGCATTCTATGGCTACACCTTC.

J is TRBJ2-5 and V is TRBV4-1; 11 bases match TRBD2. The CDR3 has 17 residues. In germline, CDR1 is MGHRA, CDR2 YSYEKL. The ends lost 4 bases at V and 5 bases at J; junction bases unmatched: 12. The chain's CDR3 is CASSPVAGGWVEETQYF. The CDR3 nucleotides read TGCGCCAGCAGCCCTGTAGCGGGAGGGTGGGTTGAGGAGACCCAGTACTTC.

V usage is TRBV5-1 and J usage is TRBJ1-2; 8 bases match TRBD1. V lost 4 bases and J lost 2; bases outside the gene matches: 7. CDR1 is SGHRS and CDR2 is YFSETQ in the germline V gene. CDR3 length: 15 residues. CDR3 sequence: CASSTTQGANYGYTF. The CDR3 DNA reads TGCGCCAGCAGCACTACCCAGGGGGCCAACTATGGCTACACCTTC.

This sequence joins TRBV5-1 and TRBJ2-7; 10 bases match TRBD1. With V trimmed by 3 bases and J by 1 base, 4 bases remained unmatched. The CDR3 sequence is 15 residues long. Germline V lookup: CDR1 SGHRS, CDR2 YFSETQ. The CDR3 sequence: CASSWDRGNSYEQYF. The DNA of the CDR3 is TGCGCCAGCAGCTGGGACAGGGGAAATTCCTACGAGCAGTACTTC. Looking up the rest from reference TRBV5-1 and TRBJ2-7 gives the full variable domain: KAGVTQTPRYLIKTRGQQVTLSCSPISGHRSVSWYQQTPGQGLQFLFEYFSETQRNKGNFPGRFSGRQFSNSRSEMNVSTLELGDSALYLCASSWDRGNSYEQYFGPGTRLTVT.

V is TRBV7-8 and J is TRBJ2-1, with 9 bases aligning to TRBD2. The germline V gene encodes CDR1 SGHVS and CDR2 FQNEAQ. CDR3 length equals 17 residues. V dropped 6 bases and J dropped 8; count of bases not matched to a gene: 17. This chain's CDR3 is CASRLANWREGLDEQFF. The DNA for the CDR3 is TGTGCCAGCAGGCTGGCTAATTGGCGGGAGGGTTTGGATGAGCAGTTCTTC. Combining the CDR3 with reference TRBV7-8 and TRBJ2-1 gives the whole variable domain GAGVSQSPRYKVAKRGQDVALRCDPISGHVSLFWYQQALGQGPEFLTYFQNEAQLDKSGLPSDRFFAERPEGSVSTLKIQRTQQEDSAVYLCASRLANWREGLDEQFFGPGTRLTVL.

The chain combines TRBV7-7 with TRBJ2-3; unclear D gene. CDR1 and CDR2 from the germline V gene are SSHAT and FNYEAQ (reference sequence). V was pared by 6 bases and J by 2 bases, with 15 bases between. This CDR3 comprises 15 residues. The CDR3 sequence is CASSPRSSNTDTQYF. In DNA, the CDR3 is TGTGCCAGCAGTCCCAGGAGTTCTAACACAGATACGCAGTATTTT.

CDR3 DNA sequence: TGTGCCTCTACCCCAGGGGTTTTCCTAGAGACCCAGTACTTC. Translated, it gives CASTPGVFLETQYF. This chain connects TRBV2 to TRBJ2-5; the D gene is possibly TRBD1 (6 bases). Germline V lookup: CDR1 SNHLY, CDR2 FYNNEI. V was pared by 11 bases and J by 4 bases, with 20 bases between. The CDR3 is 14 residues long.

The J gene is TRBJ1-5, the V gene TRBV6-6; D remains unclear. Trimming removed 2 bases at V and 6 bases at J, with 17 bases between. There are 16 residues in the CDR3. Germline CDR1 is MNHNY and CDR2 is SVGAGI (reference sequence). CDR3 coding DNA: TGTGCCAGCAGTTACGCCCCCCCCATGAACGGTCAGCCCCAGCATTTT. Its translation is CASSYAPPMNGQPQHF.

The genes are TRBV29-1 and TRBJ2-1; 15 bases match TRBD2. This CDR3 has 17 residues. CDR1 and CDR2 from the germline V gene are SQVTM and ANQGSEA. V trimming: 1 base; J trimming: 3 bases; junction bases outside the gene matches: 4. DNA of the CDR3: TGCAGCGTTGAAGGGACTAGCGGGAGGGAGGTCTACAATGAGCAGTTCTTC. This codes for CSVEGTSGREVYNEQFF.

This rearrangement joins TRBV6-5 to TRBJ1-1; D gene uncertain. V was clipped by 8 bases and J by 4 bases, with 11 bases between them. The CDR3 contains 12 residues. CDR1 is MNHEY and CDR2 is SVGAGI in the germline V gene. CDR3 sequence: CASGAWGTEAFF. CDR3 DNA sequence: TGTGCCAGCGGAGCCTGGGGCACTGAAGCTTTCTTT.

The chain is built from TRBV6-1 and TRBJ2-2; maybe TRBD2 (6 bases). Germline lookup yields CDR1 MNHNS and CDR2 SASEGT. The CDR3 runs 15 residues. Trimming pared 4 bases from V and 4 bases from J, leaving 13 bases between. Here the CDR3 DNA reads TGTGCCAGCAGTGTTCGGGGGATGGGCACCGGGGAGCTGTTTTTT. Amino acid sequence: CASSVRGMGTGELFF.

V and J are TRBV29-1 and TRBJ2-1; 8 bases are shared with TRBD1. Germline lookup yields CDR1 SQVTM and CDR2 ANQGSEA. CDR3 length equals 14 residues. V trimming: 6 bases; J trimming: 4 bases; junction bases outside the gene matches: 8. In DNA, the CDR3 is TGCAGCGTAGGACAGGGAAGTTTGTACAATGAGCAGTTCTTC. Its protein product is CSVGQGSLYNEQFF.

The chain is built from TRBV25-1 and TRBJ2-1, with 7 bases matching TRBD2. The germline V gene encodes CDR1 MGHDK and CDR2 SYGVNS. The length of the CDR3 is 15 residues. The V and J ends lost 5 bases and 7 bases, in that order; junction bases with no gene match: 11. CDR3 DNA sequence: TGTGCCAGCAGTCTTGGACTAGGTCCGGGGAATGAGCAGTTCTTC. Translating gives CASSLGLGPGNEQFF.

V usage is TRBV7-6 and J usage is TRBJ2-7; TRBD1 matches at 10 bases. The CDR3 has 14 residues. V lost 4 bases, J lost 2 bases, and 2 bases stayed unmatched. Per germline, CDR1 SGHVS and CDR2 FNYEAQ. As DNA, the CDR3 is TGTGCCAGCAGCTCAGACAGGGGGCCCTACGAGCAGTACTTC. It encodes CASSSDRGPYEQYF.

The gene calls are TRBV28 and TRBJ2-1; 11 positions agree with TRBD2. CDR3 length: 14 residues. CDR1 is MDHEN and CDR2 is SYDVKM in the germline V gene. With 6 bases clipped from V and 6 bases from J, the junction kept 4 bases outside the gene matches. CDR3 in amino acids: CASSTSGRGNEQFF. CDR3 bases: TGTGCCAGCAGCACTAGCGGGAGAGGCAATGAGCAGTTCTTC.